This TCR beta chain emerged from a study of blood T cell repertoires in COVID-19. Sequenced by immunoSEQ multiplex PCR; TCRdb stores in-frame clones only, minus some. Seen here are about 18,000 clones, approximately 90% observed once, and the top ten hold approximately 16%. Germline CDR1 reads SGDLS; CDR2 reads YYNGEE. This CDR3 has 16 residues. V trimming: 0 bases; J trimming: 7 bases; junction bases outside the gene matches: 5. Input material: peripheral blood. This chain links TRBV9 with TRBJ1-6; TRBD1 matches at 9 bases. The TCR was taken from a human donor in a cohort sampled during active COVID-19. The CDR3 region is CASSVGGQGENSPLHF. The CDR3 coding sequence is TGTGCCAGCAGCGTAGGGGGACAGGGTGAAAATTCACCCCTCCACTTT.